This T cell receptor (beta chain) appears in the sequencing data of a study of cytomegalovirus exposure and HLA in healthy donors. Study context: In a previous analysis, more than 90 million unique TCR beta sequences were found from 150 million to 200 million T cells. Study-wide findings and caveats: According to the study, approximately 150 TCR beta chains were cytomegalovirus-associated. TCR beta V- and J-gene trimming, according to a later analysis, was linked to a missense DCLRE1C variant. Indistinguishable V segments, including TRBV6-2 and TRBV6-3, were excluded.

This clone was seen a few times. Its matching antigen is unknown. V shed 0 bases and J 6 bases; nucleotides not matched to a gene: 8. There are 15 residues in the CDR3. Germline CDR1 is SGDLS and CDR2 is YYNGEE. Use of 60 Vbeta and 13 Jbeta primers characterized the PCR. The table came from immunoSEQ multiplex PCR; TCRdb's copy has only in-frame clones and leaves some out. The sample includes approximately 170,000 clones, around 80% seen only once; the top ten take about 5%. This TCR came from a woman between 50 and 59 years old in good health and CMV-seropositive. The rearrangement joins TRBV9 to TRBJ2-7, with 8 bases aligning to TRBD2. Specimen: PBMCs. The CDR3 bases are TGTGCCAGCAGCGTAGATGGGGCGGGGGGCCTCGAGCAGTACTTC. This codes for CASSVDGAGGLEQYF.